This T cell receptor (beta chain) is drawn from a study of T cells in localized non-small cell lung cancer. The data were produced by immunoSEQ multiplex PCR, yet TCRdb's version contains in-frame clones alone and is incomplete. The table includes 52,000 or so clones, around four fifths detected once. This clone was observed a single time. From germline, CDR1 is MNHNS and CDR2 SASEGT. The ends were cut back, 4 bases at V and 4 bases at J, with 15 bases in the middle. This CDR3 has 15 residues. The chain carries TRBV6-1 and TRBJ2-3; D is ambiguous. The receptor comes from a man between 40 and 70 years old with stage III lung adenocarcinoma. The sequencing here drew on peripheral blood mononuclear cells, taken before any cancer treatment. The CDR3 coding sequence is TGTGCCAGCAGTGCTACAGTTGGGCCGGCAGATACGCAGTATTTT. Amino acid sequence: CASSATVGPADTQYF.